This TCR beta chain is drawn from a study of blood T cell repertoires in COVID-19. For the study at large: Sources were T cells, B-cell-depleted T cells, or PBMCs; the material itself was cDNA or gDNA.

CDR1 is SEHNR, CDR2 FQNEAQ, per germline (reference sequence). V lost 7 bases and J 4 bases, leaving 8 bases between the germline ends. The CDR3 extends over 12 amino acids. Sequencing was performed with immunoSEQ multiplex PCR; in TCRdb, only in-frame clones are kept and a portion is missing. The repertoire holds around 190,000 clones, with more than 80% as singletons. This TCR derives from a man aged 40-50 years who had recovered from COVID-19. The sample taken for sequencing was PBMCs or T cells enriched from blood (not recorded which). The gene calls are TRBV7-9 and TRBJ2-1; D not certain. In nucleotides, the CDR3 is TGTGCCAGCATTACATTTTACAATGAGCAGTTCTTC. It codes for CASITFYNEQFF.